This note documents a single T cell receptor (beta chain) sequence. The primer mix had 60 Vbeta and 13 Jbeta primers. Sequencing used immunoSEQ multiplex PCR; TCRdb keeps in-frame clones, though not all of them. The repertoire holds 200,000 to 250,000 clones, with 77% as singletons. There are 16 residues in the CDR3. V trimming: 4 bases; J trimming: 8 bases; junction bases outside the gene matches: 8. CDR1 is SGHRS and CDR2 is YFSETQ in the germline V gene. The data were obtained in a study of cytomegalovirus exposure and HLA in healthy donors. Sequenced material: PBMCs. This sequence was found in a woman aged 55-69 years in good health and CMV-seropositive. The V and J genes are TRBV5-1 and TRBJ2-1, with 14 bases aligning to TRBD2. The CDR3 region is CASSMVGTSGSDEQFF. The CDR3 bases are TGCGCCAGCAGCATGGTCGGGACTAGCGGGAGTGATGAGCAGTTCTTC.